This entry lists 5 T cell receptor beta chains sequenced from one sample in a study of control samples from healthy donors and cancer patients. Here immunoSEQ multiplex PCR was the method, and the copy in TCRdb shows in-frame clones only, minus some. In the table there are about 55,000 clones, 90% to 96% of which are singletons. The sequenced sample was blood. The receptors stem from a woman between 18 and 29 years old in good health.

CDR3 nucleotides: TGCGCCAGCAGCCAAGATCTAGGGGTTGGGGATACGCAGTATTTT. Its protein product is CASSQDLGVGDTQYF. This chain links TRBV4-1 with TRBJ2-3; D is perhaps TRBD1 (5 bases). CDR3 length: 15 amino acids. The germline V gene encodes CDR1 MGHRA and CDR2 YSYEKL. V was trimmed by 0 bases and J by 6 bases, leaving 13 bases between them.

This chain uses TRBV10-1 with TRBJ1-5; D is unclear. This CDR3 contains 12 residues. Germline loops: CDR1 WNHNN, CDR2 SYGVQD (reference sequence). V lost 8 bases, J lost 5 bases, and 10 bases lay in between. The CDR3 is CASSDGDQPQHF. CDR3 nucleotide sequence: TGCGCCAGCTCAGACGGGGATCAGCCCCAGCATTTT.

The chain has TRBV5-5 and TRBJ1-2; perhaps TRBD1 as D (6 bases). Per the germline V gene, CDR1 is SGHKS and CDR2 is YYEKEE (reference sequence). The CDR3 loop spans 15 amino acids. V gave up 0 bases and J gave up 2 bases, with 11 bases separating them. Written as DNA, the CDR3 is TGTGCCAGCAGCTTGGTTGTGGACAGCAACTATGGCTACACCTTC. It codes for CASSLVVDSNYGYTF.

This clone occurred once. This chain joins TRBV2 and TRBJ1-2; no clear D gene. There are 16 residues in the CDR3. Trimming took off 9 bases at V and 3 bases at J, with 23 bases between the two ends. Germline V gives CDR1 SNHLY, CDR2 FYNNEI. The CDR3 here is CASLGASPNPDYGYTF. For the CDR3, the DNA is TGTGCCAGTCTGGGAGCCTCTCCCAACCCCGACTATGGCTACACCTTC.

The V call is TRBV7-8, the J call TRBJ1-3, with D maybe TRBD1 (6 bases). The CDR3 has 17 residues. The germline V gene encodes CDR1 SGHVS and CDR2 FQNEAQ. The V end lost 5 bases, the J end lost 0 bases, and 17 bases lay between the germline ends. The CDR3 DNA follows: TGTGCCAGCAGCAAGGGCCAGGGGTCGACCTCTGGAAACACCATATATTTT. Translation: CASSKGQGSTSGNTIYF.